This T cell receptor beta chain comes out of a study of blood T cell repertoires in COVID-19. About the research overall: Samples came from the United States, Italy and Spain, spanning acute and convalescent COVID-19. Sample material is recorded as cDNA or gDNA derived from T cells, B-cell-depleted T cells, or PBMCs.

Methods used by the authors: The authors estimated nucleated cell counts from reference gene primer amplification. Clones were sequenced by immunoSEQ multiplex PCR, and TCRdb holds only the in-frame ones, with some missing. Clone size and the V and J calls come from that table; the DNA yielded D and trimming. The table includes under 250,000 clones, less than 85% detected once. CDR3 size: 13 residues. The V end was cut by 6 bases, the J end by 5 bases, with 14 bases between. Germline V lookup: CDR1 SNHLY, CDR2 FYNNEI. Sequencing used peripheral blood. The J gene is TRBJ2-7, the V gene TRBV2; D call uncertain. The clonotype originates from a woman older than 75 with acute or convalescent COVID-19. The CDR3 loop is CASRGPGVNEQYF. DNA of the CDR3: TGTGCCAGCAGGGGTCCAGGCGTAAACGAGCAGTACTTC.